This T cell receptor (beta chain) appears in the sequencing data of a study of cytomegalovirus exposure and HLA in healthy donors. Overall study results and limits: Cytomegalovirus association was assigned to 150 to 200 TCR beta chains.

13 Jbeta primers and 60 Vbeta primers were used for the PCR. Assay used: immunoSEQ multiplex PCR; TCRdb lists only in-frame clones, some missing. The data contain 100,000 to 150,000 clones, 83% of them singletons. V was pared by 6 bases and J by 2 bases, with 17 bases between. CDR3 length: 16 amino acids. Germline assignment: CDR1 MNHNY and CDR2 SVGAGI (reference sequence). This clone has a handful of counts. Its matching antigen is unknown. This sequence was found in a middle-aged woman in good health and CMV-seropositive. This chain uses TRBV6-6 with TRBJ1-5; the D is unclear. Sample: PBMCs. CDR3 in amino acids: CASRPYARHGNQPQHF. Here the CDR3 DNA reads TGTGCCAGCAGACCTTACGCCAGACACGGCAATCAGCCCCAGCATTTT.